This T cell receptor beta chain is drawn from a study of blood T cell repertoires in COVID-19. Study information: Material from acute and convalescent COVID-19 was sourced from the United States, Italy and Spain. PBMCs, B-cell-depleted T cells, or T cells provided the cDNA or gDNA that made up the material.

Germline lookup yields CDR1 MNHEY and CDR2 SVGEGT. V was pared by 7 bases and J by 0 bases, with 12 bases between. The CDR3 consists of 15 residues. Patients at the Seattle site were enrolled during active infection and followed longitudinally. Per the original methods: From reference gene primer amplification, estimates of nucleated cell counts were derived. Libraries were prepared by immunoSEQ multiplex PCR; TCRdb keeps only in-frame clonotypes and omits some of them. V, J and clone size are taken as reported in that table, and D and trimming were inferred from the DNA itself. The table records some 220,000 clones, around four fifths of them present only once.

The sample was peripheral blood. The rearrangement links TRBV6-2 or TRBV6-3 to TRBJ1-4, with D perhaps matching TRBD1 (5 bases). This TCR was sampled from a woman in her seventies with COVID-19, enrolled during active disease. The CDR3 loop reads CASTPGGATNEKLFF. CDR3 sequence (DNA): TGTGCCAGCACCCCCGGGGGGGCAACTAATGAAAAACTGTTTTTT.